These 14 T cell receptor beta chains came from one sample sequenced in a study of PD-1 and CTLA-4 blockade in melanoma. The method was immunoSEQ multiplex PCR; TCRdb's version includes in-frame clones alone and lacks a portion of them. This sample has tens of thousands of clones, with 85% to 95% found just once. This specimen consisted of CD8+ T cells from peripheral blood, obtained from a patient given anti-PD-1 treatment. The receptors shown here come from a human donor with melanoma.

The chain recombines TRBV6-1 with TRBJ1-2; possibly TRBD1 for D (6 bases). This CDR3 is built from 15 residues. Germline V gene data show CDR1 as MNHNS and CDR2 as SASEGT. Trimming took off 1 base at V and 2 bases at J, with 11 bases between the two ends. The CDR3 sequence: CASSEVWTVNYGYTF. The CDR3 DNA reads TGTGCCAGCAGTGAAGTATGGACAGTCAACTATGGCTACACCTTC.

The gene calls are TRBV28 and TRBJ1-5; possibly TRBD1 for D (6 bases). Trimming removed 5 bases at V and 0 bases at J, with 8 bases between. CDR3 length: 14 residues. Per germline, CDR1 MDHEN and CDR2 SYDVKM. The CDR3 nucleotides read TGTGCCAGCAGTCAGGGGTATAGCAATCAGCCCCAGCATTTT. Translation gives CASSQGYSNQPQHF. Full variable domain (outside the CDR3, taken from reference TRBV28 and TRBJ1-5): DVKVTQSSRYLVKRTGEKVFLECVQDMDHENMFWYRQDPGLGLRLIYFSYDVKMKEKGDIPEGYSVSREKKERFSLILESASTNQTSMYLCASSQGYSNQPQHFGDGTRLSIL.

This clone was counted a single time. The chain recombines TRBV28 with TRBJ1-2; D may be TRBD1 (6 bases). V dropped 6 bases and J dropped 6 bases, with 23 bases sitting between them. The CDR3 covers 16 residues. Germline V CDR1 and CDR2: MDHEN, SYDVKM. The CDR3 DNA follows: TGTGCCAGCAGCCTTCGGATGGGACAAAATGTCCATGGCTACACCTTC. Its translation: CASSLRMGQNVHGYTF.

J is TRBJ1-3 and V is TRBV3-1 (or the pseudogene TRBV3-2), with D possibly matching TRBD1 (5 bases). Trimming shortened V by 3 bases and J by 5 bases, and 14 bases separated the two germline ends. Germline CDR1 LGHDT, CDR2 YNNKEL (reference sequence). The CDR3 spans 15 residues. The CDR3 sequence: CASSQSSRGRNTIYF. The CDR3, as DNA: TGTGCCAGCAGCCAGAGTAGTAGGGGAAGAAACACCATATATTTT.

The V call is TRBV14, the J call TRBJ2-7; possibly TRBD1 or TRBD2 for D (5 bases each). Trimming shortened V by 0 bases and J by 6 bases, and 21 bases separated the two germline ends. This CDR3 has 17 residues. Per germline, CDR1 SGHDN and CDR2 FVKESK. The DNA for the CDR3 is TGTGCCAGCAGCCAAGATCGGGACGGGGTACTTCGCCGCGAGCAGTACTTC. Translated, it gives CASSQDRDGVLRREQYF.

The chain links TRBV7-8 to TRBJ2-1; the match to TRBD2 covers 8 bases. Germline V gives CDR1 SGHVS, CDR2 FQNEAQ. The junction had 11 bases not matched to a gene; V was cut back by 5 bases and J by 8 bases. The CDR3 loop spans 15 amino acids. The CDR3 nucleotides are TGTGCCAGCAGCCCAGCTCCCGGGACTAGGGATGAGCAGTTCTTC. This sequence encodes CASSPAPGTRDEQFF.

The chain carries TRBV5-1 and TRBJ2-3; D is ambiguous. V shed 0 bases and J shed 5 bases, with 4 bases lying between them. Germline CDR1 is SGHRS and CDR2 is YFSETQ. The CDR3 is made up of 12 amino acids. The CDR3 DNA follows: TGCGCCAGCAGCTTGGAAGGAGATACGCAGTATTTT. Translated, it gives CASSLEGDTQYF.

The rearrangement uses TRBV13 and TRBJ1-2; no clear D. Trimming shortened V by 4 bases and J by 8 bases, and 8 bases separated the two germline ends. The CDR3 length is 11 residues. Germline V lookup: CDR1 PRHDT, CDR2 FYEKMQ (reference sequence). CDR3 sequence (DNA): TGTGCCAGCAGCTGGGAAGGCGGCTACACCTTC. As protein: CASSWEGGYTF.

The CDR3, as DNA: TGTGCCAGCAGTTCGACTAGTTACCAAGAGACCCAGTACTTC. Amino acid sequence: CASSSTSYQETQYF. The J gene is TRBJ2-5, the V gene TRBV6-5, with D possibly TRBD2 on 6 matching bases. The germline CDR1 and CDR2 sequences are MNHEY and SVGAGI. The V end was cut by 4 bases, the J end by 0 bases, with 9 bases between. The length of the CDR3 is 14 residues.

V gene TRBV25-1 combines with J gene TRBJ2-2; unclear D gene. Deletions cut 5 bases from V and 7 bases from J, with 11 bases between. Germline assignment: CDR1 MGHDK and CDR2 SYGVNS. CDR3 length: 13 residues. As DNA, the CDR3 is TGTGCCAGCAGTCACCGGACGGACGGGGAGCTGTTTTTT. Amino acid sequence: CASSHRTDGELFF.

The chain employs TRBV5-1 and TRBJ2-5; maybe TRBD2 (5 bases). V was shortened by 4 bases and J by 1 base, with 8 bases between the two germline ends. This CDR3 contains 13 residues. The germline gives CDR1 SGHRS, CDR2 YFSETQ. In DNA, the CDR3 is TGCGCCAGCAGCGGGAGTTTCCAAGAGACCCAGTACTTC. Its translation: CASSGSFQETQYF.

CDR3 DNA sequence: TGTGCCAGCGGACAGGGGAGCTCCTACGAGCAGTACTTC. This codes for CASGQGSSYEQYF. The chain carries TRBV7-2 and TRBJ2-7; 9 nucleotides align to TRBD1. Trimming cost V 8 bases and J 0 bases; bases outside gene matches: 2. CDR1 is SGHTA and CDR2 is FQGNSA in the germline V gene. The CDR3 has 13 residues.

V is TRBV5-1 and J is TRBJ1-1; D is undetermined. V lost 4 bases and J 3 bases, leaving 10 bases between the germline ends. The germline gives CDR1 SGHRS, CDR2 YFSETQ. This CDR3 comprises 13 residues. CDR3 in amino acids: CASSPLVDTEAFF. Written as DNA, the CDR3 is TGCGCCAGCAGCCCGCTAGTCGACACTGAAGCTTTCTTT.

The CDR3 protein is CATSRTDGTQHF. In DNA form, the CDR3 reads TGTGCCACCAGCAGAACCGACGGGACCCAGCATTTT. This rearrangement joins TRBV15 to TRBJ1-5; no firm D call. The CDR3 sequence is 12 residues long. V was shortened by 2 bases and J by 11 bases, with 10 bases between the two germline ends. Germline CDR1 is LNHNV and CDR2 is YYDKDF (reference sequence).